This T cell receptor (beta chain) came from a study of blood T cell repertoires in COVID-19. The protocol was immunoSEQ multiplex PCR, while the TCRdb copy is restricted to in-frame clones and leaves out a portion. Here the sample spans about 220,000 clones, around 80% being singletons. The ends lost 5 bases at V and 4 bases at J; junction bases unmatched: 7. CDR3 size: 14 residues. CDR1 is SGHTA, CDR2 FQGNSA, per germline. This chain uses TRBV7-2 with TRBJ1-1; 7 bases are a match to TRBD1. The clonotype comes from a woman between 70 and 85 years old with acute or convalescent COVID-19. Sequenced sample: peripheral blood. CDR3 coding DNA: TGTGCCAGCAGCACCTCCGCAGGGGGCACTGAAGCTTTCTTT. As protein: CASSTSAGGTEAFF.